These 29 T cell receptor beta chains were sequenced from one sample in a study of a mutant IDH1 vaccine in newly diagnosed glioma. The sample's time point: baseline, week 1 (first vaccination visit). The treatment was: pre-vaccination baseline after standard-of-care therapy. The table came from immunoSEQ multiplex PCR; TCRdb's copy has only in-frame clones and leaves some out. This table holds roughly 84,000 clones, roughly 80% found once. Sequencing was performed on PBMCs, taken from a glioma patient treated with radiotherapy, temozolomide or both. These receptors originate from a man between 35 and 55 years old with glioma. Some clones in this sample may be carry-over from other donors' samples.

V is TRBV10-2 and J is TRBJ1-3, with D perhaps matching TRBD1 (6 bases). Germline V gives CDR1 WSHSY, CDR2 SAAADI. The CDR3 has 14 amino acids. V lost 8 bases to trimming and J lost 0 bases, with 11 bases between them. The chain's CDR3 is CASGQPSSGNTIYF. In nucleotides, the CDR3 is TGCGCCAGCGGACAGCCGAGCTCTGGAAACACCATATATTTT.

The V gene is TRBV27, the J gene TRBJ2-2, with a weak D call TRBD1 (6 bases). The CDR3 covers 14 residues. V lost 6 bases and J lost 4, with 12 bases in between. Per the germline V gene, CDR1 is MNHEY and CDR2 is SMNVEV (reference sequence). The CDR3 here is CASRNRVATGELFF. The CDR3 coding sequence is TGTGCCAGCAGGAACAGGGTGGCCACCGGGGAGCTGTTTTTT.

This chain joins TRBV30 and TRBJ1-1, with TRBD1 identical over 7 bases. The CDR3 spans 13 residues. V shed 2 bases, J shed 3 bases, and the junction held 3 bases outside the gene matches. Germline V CDR1 and CDR2: GTSNPN, SVGIG (reference sequence). CDR3 region: CAWSPTGHTEAFF. As DNA, the CDR3 is TGTGCCTGGAGTCCGACAGGGCACACTGAAGCTTTCTTT. Supplemented by reference TRBV30 and TRBJ1-1, the full variable domain reads SQTIHQWPATLVQPVGSPLSLECTVEGTSNPNLYWYRQAAGRGLQLLFYSVGIGQISSEVPQNLSASRPQDRQFILSSKKLLLSDSGFYLCAWSPTGHTEAFFGQGTRLTVV.

The chain couples TRBV6-1 to TRBJ2-7; 7 bases are a match to TRBD2. Trimming removed 6 bases from V and 1 base from J; junction bases left unmatched: 6. The CDR3 covers 14 residues. CDR1 MNHNS and CDR2 SASEGT come from the germline V gene. This CDR3 reads CASRSGTPSYEQYF. CDR3 DNA: TGTGCCAGCAGAAGCGGGACTCCTTCCTACGAGCAGTACTTC.

The DNA for the CDR3 is TGTGCCAGCAGTTTAAGGGGACTAAATTCACCCCTCCACTTT. Protein product: CASSLRGLNSPLHF. The chain carries TRBV27 and TRBJ1-6; perhaps TRBD1 as D (5 bases). There are 14 residues in the CDR3. Trimming took off 2 bases at V and 7 bases at J, with 9 bases between the two ends. Per germline, CDR1 MNHEY and CDR2 SMNVEV (reference sequence).

The chain has TRBV10-3 and TRBJ2-7, with 7 bases aligning to TRBD2. The germline V gene has CDR1 ENHRY and CDR2 SYGVKD. The V segment lost 3 bases and the J segment 0 bases; nucleotides outside the gene matches: 11. CDR3 length: 17 residues. The CDR3, as DNA: TGTGCCATCAGTGAACGGGCGGGGGACGCGAGCTCCTACGAGCAGTACTTC. Amino acid sequence: CAISERAGDASSYEQYF.

J is TRBJ1-2 and V is TRBV18, with D possibly being TRBD1 (5 bases). CDR1 is KGHSH and CDR2 is LQKENI in the germline V gene. Trimming removed 5 bases from V and 4 bases from J, with 8 bases in between. The CDR3 runs 12 residues. Here the CDR3 reads CASSEGPYGYTF. DNA for the CDR3: TGTGCCAGCTCAGAGGGGCCCTATGGCTACACCTTC.

This chain links TRBV29-1 with TRBJ2-3; D call uncertain. Trimming shortened V by 6 bases and J by 3 bases, and 4 bases separated the two germline ends. Germline V gives CDR1 SQVTM, CDR2 ANQGSEA. This CDR3 has 10 amino acids. The CDR3: CSVDTDTQYF. DNA of the CDR3: TGCAGCGTAGATACAGATACGCAGTATTTT.

The gene calls are TRBV7-2 and TRBJ2-7, with 10 bases matching TRBD2. In germline, CDR1 is SGHTA, CDR2 FQGNSA. This CDR3 contains 14 residues. Germline trimming cut 5 bases from V and 4 bases from J; bases unmatched to any gene: 5. The CDR3 nucleotides are TGTGCCAGCAGCCTCAGCGGGGGGGCGTACGAGCAGTACTTC. Amino acids: CASSLSGGAYEQYF.

The chain joins TRBV5-1 to TRBJ2-5; 8 nucleotides agree with TRBD1. CDR1 is SGHRS, CDR2 YFSETQ, per germline. The V segment lost 0 bases and the J segment 3 bases; nucleotides outside the gene matches: 4. The CDR3 covers 15 residues. The CDR3 sequence is CASSLGGTGEETQYF. In nucleotides, the CDR3 is TGCGCCAGCAGCTTGGGAGGGACAGGCGAAGAGACCCAGTACTTC.

This chain links TRBV6-6 with TRBJ2-7; TRBD1 might be the D (6 bases). V was trimmed by 0 bases and J by 5 bases, leaving 8 bases between them. This CDR3 spans 13 amino acids. The germline V gene has CDR1 MNHNY and CDR2 SVGAGI (reference sequence). This CDR3 reads CASSYSSGDEQYF. The CDR3 bases are TGTGCCAGCAGTTACTCCTCAGGGGACGAGCAGTACTTC.

This clone turned up a few times. The V and J genes are TRBV15 and TRBJ2-3, with D hard to call. Germline V lookup: CDR1 LNHNV, CDR2 YYDKDF (reference sequence). The CDR3 length is 13 residues. V gave up 1 base and J gave up 3 bases, with 5 bases separating them. This CDR3 reads CATSRASTDTQYF. CDR3 nucleotide sequence: TGTGCCACCAGCAGAGCGTCGACAGATACGCAGTATTTT.

The chain carries TRBV7-9 and TRBJ2-5, with D perhaps TRBD2 (5 bases). Trimming cost V 1 base and J 1 base, with 10 bases left between them. This CDR3 contains 15 residues. CDR1 and CDR2 from the germline V gene are SEHNR and FQNEAQ (reference sequence). Here the CDR3 DNA reads TGTGCCAGCAGCTTAGGTGCGGGCCTCCAAGAGACCCAGTACTTC. Translating gives CASSLGAGLQETQYF.

This clone came up once. The DNA of the CDR3 is TGTGCCAGTAGTGCCCAGGGAGACAGGCAGCCCCAGCATTTT. It is translated as CASSAQGDRQPQHF. The chain uses TRBV19 and TRBJ1-5; tentative D call: TRBD1 (6 bases). The CDR3 has 14 amino acids. V was cut by 5 bases and J by 7 bases, with 15 bases left in between. The V gene's germline CDR1 is LNHDA and CDR2 SQIVND (reference sequence). The full variable domain, rest sourced from reference TRBV19 and TRBJ1-5, is DGGITQSPKYLFRKEGQNVTLSCEQNLNHDAMYWYRQDPGQGLRLIYYSQIVNDFQKGDIAEGYSVSREKKESFPLTVTSAQKNPTAFYLCASSAQGDRQPQHFGDGTRLSIL.

This rearrangement joins TRBV6-1 to TRBJ1-1; 7 nucleotides line up with TRBD1. The CDR3 loop spans 14 amino acids. Germline values: CDR1 MNHNS, CDR2 SASEGT. With 8 bases clipped from V and 3 bases from J, the junction kept 9 bases outside the gene matches. The CDR3 DNA reads TGTGCCAGCGGACGAAAGACAGGGCACACTGAAGCTTTCTTT. Encoded protein: CASGRKTGHTEAFF.

J is TRBJ2-7 and V is TRBV7-6; D unclear. V was pared by 5 bases and J by 2 bases, with 7 bases between. The CDR3 runs 12 residues. Germline lookup yields CDR1 SGHVS and CDR2 FNYEAQ. The DNA of the CDR3 is TGTGCCAGCAGCATGAGCCCCTACGAGCAGTACTTC. As protein: CASSMSPYEQYF.

The chain couples TRBV6-5 to TRBJ2-1; no clear D gene. Germline-derived CDR1 and CDR2 are MNHEY and SVGAGI. The CDR3 length is 14 residues. The V end was cut by 9 bases, the J end by 0 bases, with 12 bases between. CDR3 in amino acids: CASSTISSYNEQFF. In DNA, the CDR3 is TGTGCCAGTTCCACGATAAGCTCCTACAATGAGCAGTTCTTC.

The chain links TRBV7-8 to TRBJ2-7; 10 positions match TRBD2. V dropped 2 bases and J dropped 3; count of bases not matched to a gene: 4. This CDR3 is built from 15 residues. The germline V gene encodes CDR1 SGHVS and CDR2 FQNEAQ. The CDR3 DNA is TGTGCCAGCAGCTTACTGTCTAGCGGGAGCTACGAGCAGTACTTC. The encoded protein is CASSLLSSGSYEQYF.

As for this clone: One junction end does not reproduce the germline sequence, and a read error may be involved. The sample holds other DNA sequences that translate to the same CDR3. This chain links TRBV7-8 with TRBJ1-4, with D hard to call. The CDR3 loop spans 14 amino acids. Germline V gene lookup returns CDR1 SGHVS and CDR2 FQNEAQ. The CDR3 reads CASSLGWTNEKLFF. As DNA, the CDR3 is TGTGCCAGCAGCTTAGGTTGGACTAACGAAAAACTGTTTTTT.

The rearrangement links TRBV19 to TRBJ1-5, with D tentatively TRBD1 (6 bases). The CDR3 extends over 14 amino acids. The V and J ends lost 7 bases and 3 bases respectively, with 13 bases between them. Germline CDR1 is LNHDA and CDR2 is SQIVND (reference sequence). The CDR3 here is CASNEDSYNQPQHF. The CDR3 DNA sequence: TGTGCCAGTAATGAGGACAGCTACAATCAGCCCCAGCATTTT.

The J gene is TRBJ2-7, the V gene TRBV7-9; weak D call: TRBD1 (6 bases). CDR1 is SEHNR, CDR2 FQNEAQ, per germline (reference sequence). The CDR3 is 15 amino acids. V dropped 1 base and J dropped 3 bases, with 13 bases sitting between them. CDR3 region: CASSLGTRDIYEQYF. DNA for the CDR3: TGTGCCAGCAGCTTAGGAACTCGGGACATCTACGAGCAGTACTTC.

This sequence joins TRBV7-9 and TRBJ2-3, with D possibly TRBD2 on 6 matching bases. With 5 bases removed from V and 2 bases from J, the gap between germline ends came to 11 bases. There are 14 residues in the CDR3. CDR1 and CDR2 (germline): SEHNR, FQNEAQ (reference sequence). The CDR3 spells CASSTRTNTDTQYF. CDR3 DNA: TGTGCCAGCAGCACGAGGACTAACACAGATACGCAGTATTTT. Using reference TRBV7-9 and TRBJ2-3 for the parts outside the CDR3, the full variable domain is DTGVSQNPRHKITKRGQNVTFRCDPISEHNRLYWYRQTLGQGPEFLTYFQNEAQLEKSRLLSDRFSAERPKGSFSTLEIQRTEQGDSAMYLCASSTRTNTDTQYFGPGTRLTVL.

This rearrangement joins TRBV15 to TRBJ2-7; D ambiguous. The CDR3 is 14 residues long. Germline V lookup: CDR1 LNHNV, CDR2 YYDKDF (reference sequence). Trimming removed 3 bases from V and 0 bases from J, with 9 bases in between. The CDR3 here is CATSRDRPSYEQYF. DNA of the CDR3: TGTGCCACCAGCAGGGACCGTCCCTCCTACGAGCAGTACTTC.

The chain combines TRBV5-1 with TRBJ1-4; D gene unclear. This CDR3 spans 14 amino acids. Germline V gene data show CDR1 as SGHRS and CDR2 as YFSETQ. Trimming pared 0 bases from V and 4 bases from J, leaving 7 bases between. The CDR3 protein is CASSLVPGNEKLFF. The CDR3 nucleotides are TGCGCCAGCAGCTTGGTTCCTGGTAATGAAAAACTGTTTTTT.

The J gene is TRBJ1-6, the V gene TRBV15; D possibly corresponds to TRBD1 (6 bases). CDR1 is LNHNV, CDR2 YYDKDF, per germline (reference sequence). The V end lost 6 bases, the J end lost 7 bases, and 10 bases lay between the germline ends. CDR3 length equals 13 residues. The CDR3: CATRRQENSPLHF. The CDR3 nucleotides read TGTGCCACCAGACGACAGGAAAATTCACCCCTCCACTTT.

The V and J genes are TRBV6-8 and TRBJ1-6; 9 nucleotides align to TRBD1. From germline, CDR1 is MNHGY and CDR2 SAAAGT. V trimming: 5 bases; J trimming: 2 bases; junction bases outside the gene matches: 13. The CDR3 extends over 19 amino acids. The CDR3 region is CASSQMGQGNQPYNSPLHF. The CDR3 region has the DNA TGTGCCAGCAGTCAAATGGGACAGGGTAACCAGCCCTATAATTCACCCCTCCACTTT.

This clone was recorded a few times. This sequence joins TRBV6-5 and TRBJ2-2, with 10 bases identical to TRBD1. CDR1 and CDR2 (germline): MNHEY, SVGAGI. The V gene end was trimmed by 5 bases and the J gene end by 6 bases; junction bases not matched to a gene: 6. The CDR3 covers 15 residues. The CDR3 sequence: CASSTRTGGSGELFF. CDR3 DNA: TGTGCCAGCAGTACCCGGACAGGGGGGTCCGGGGAGCTGTTTTTT.

This chain links TRBV10-3 with TRBJ2-2; 11 bases map to TRBD1. With 4 bases clipped from V and 5 bases from J, the junction kept 6 bases outside the gene matches. Germline CDR1 and CDR2: ENHRY and SYGVKD. CDR3 length equals 16 residues. CDR3 sequence (DNA): TGTGCCATCAGTGGGACAGGGGGCGGTGGAACCGGGGAGCTGTTTTTT. It translates to CAISGTGGGGTGELFF.

The sample holds a few counts of this clone. The J gene is TRBJ2-5, the V gene TRBV2; D possibly uses TRBD1 or TRBD2 (5 bases each). The CDR3 is 15 residues long. V lost 6 bases, J lost 5 bases, and 19 bases lay in between. Germline values: CDR1 SNHLY, CDR2 FYNNEI. The CDR3 region has the DNA TGTGCCAGCAGCGCTGCCGGGGCTGCAGGGGAGACCCAGTACTTC. This translates into CASSAAGAAGETQYF.